The T cell receptor (beta chain) described here comes from a study of radiotherapy plus CTLA-4 blockade in lung cancer. Turning to the study itself: Among patients, around 19% showed objective responses, and approximately 31% had disease control.

Broader study findings: Strongest reported response predictors: early blood clone changes and post-radiation interferon-beta. Clones of tumor-derived TCRs expanded in blood after radiotherapy plus ipilimumab.

The V gene lost 5 bases and the J gene lost 7 bases, with 8 bases spanning the gap. The CDR3 has 12 amino acids. The germline V gene has CDR1 LNHDA and CDR2 SQIVND (reference sequence). For this clone: Antigen unknown.

Ipilimumab CTLA-4 blockade and focal radiation were given to patients with chemo-refractory metastatic non-small-cell lung cancer. Assay used: immunoSEQ multiplex PCR; TCRdb lists only in-frame clones, some missing. The sample has roughly 78,000 clones, more than 75% seen once. The chain is built from TRBV19 and TRBJ2-2, with D unclear. The material sequenced was peripheral blood, taken from a patient treated with radiotherapy plus ipilimumab. The clonotype comes from a human donor with non-small cell lung cancer who had a complete response to radiotherapy plus ipilimumab. The CDR3 is CASSSPVGELFF. The CDR3 DNA reads TGTGCCAGTAGTTCCCCGGTCGGGGAGCTGTTTTTT.